Only one count was recorded for the clone carrying this TCR beta chain. Its cognate antigen is unknown. The junction differs from germline at one of its ends, possibly a read error. The data were obtained in a study of blood T cells in healthy people across ages. The CDR3 spans 15 residues. Germline assignment: CDR1 SGDLS and CDR2 YYNGEE. Study-wide results and limits: Diversity estimated from one million T cells was considered an underestimate.

The use of a sample-barcoded 5' primer and a J-beta primer mix characterized a second PCR of about 7 to 12 cycles. The yield of each sample was at least 3 million CDR3-containing paired-end reads. TCRdb independently ran MiXCR on the 5' RACE reads; one entry per CDR3 protein. The repertoire has hundreds of thousands of distinct CDR3 sequences, over 45% of them found once; the top ten carry under 35%. The chain combines TRBV9 with TRBJ2-7; 12 positions agree with TRBD1. This clonotype originated in a woman in her sixties in good health. The sequenced material came from blood. The CDR3 DNA reads TGTGCCAGCAGTGTAGGGACAGGGGGCGGTTACGAGCAGTACTTC. Its protein is CASSVGTGGGYEQYF.